The 13 T cell receptor beta chains presented below share a single source sample, sequenced in a study of Graves' ophthalmopathy and Graves' hyperthyroidism. Scientists amplified the TCR beta CDR3 regions from RNA transcripts. Investigators did first-round RT-PCR with HTBI primers, then second-round multiplex PCR. TCRdb reprocessed the multiplex PCR reads via MiXCR and lists one record per CDR3 protein. The table lists about 210,000 distinct CDR3 sequences, over 25% of them singletons. The sequenced sample was peripheral blood. These receptors all come from a man in his fifties or sixties with Graves' ophthalmopathy.

This clonotype occurred many times. The chain links TRBV6-2 or TRBV6-3 to TRBJ2-2; weak D call: TRBD2 (6 bases). The V and J ends lost 2 bases and 4 bases respectively, with 11 bases between them. CDR3 length equals 15 residues. In germline, CDR1 is MNHEY, CDR2 SVGEGT. CDR3 protein: CASSYRRAGTGELFF. In nucleotides, the CDR3 is TGTGCCAGCAGTTACCGCAGAGCGGGCACCGGGGAGCTGTTTTTT.

This clonotype has at least ten counts. V is TRBV12-3 or TRBV12-4 and J is TRBJ2-7, with TRBD1 matching 7 bases. The CDR3 sequence is 14 residues long. V gave up 3 bases and J gave up 5 bases; unmatched junction bases: 7. This CDR3 reads CASSLGQTPDEQYF. In nucleotides, the CDR3 is TGTGCCAGCAGTTTGGGACAGACCCCTGACGAGCAGTACTTC.

Many counts were recorded for this clonotype. The gene calls are TRBV6-2 or TRBV6-3 and TRBJ2-7; D is unclear. V was shortened by 4 bases and J by 3 bases, with 13 bases between the two germline ends. Germline assignment: CDR1 MNHEY and CDR2 SVGEGT. This CDR3 contains 14 residues. The CDR3 loop reads CASSSPDWIYEQYF. As DNA, the CDR3 is TGTGCCAGCAGTTCACCCGACTGGATCTACGAGCAGTACTTC.

The rearrangement joins TRBV6-2 or TRBV6-3 to TRBJ1-1; maybe TRBD1 (6 bases). Trimming pared 4 bases from V and 1 base from J, leaving 13 bases between. The CDR3 has 15 residues. Germline CDR1 reads MNHEY; CDR2 reads SVGEGT. The CDR3 bases are TGTGCCAGCAGTTCCCTAGGACAGCAGAACACTGAAGCTTTCTTT. Amino acid sequence: CASSSLGQQNTEAFF.

This clonotype was picked up many times. V usage is TRBV9 and J usage is TRBJ2-3; TRBD2 matches at 10 bases. The CDR3 has 16 residues. Germline values: CDR1 SGDLS, CDR2 YYNGEE. The ends lost 3 bases at V and 2 bases at J; junction bases unmatched: 6. Here the CDR3 reads CASSATTSGFTDTQYF. The DNA of the CDR3 is TGTGCCAGCAGCGCAACGACTAGCGGGTTCACAGATACGCAGTATTTT.

This clonotype occurred a few times. The CDR3 bases are TGTGCCAGCAGCGACGGGACAGGGCTACAAGGCTACACCTTC. Amino acids: CASSDGTGLQGYTF. The chain couples TRBV7-2 to TRBJ1-2, with 9 nucleotides matching TRBD1. The V gene's germline CDR1 is SGHTA and CDR2 FQGNSA. The CDR3 totals 14 residues. Trimming cost V 5 bases and J 8 bases; bases outside gene matches: 9.

V and J are TRBV11-2 and TRBJ2-2; D call uncertain. Germline CDR1 SGHAT, CDR2 FQNNGV. V was trimmed by 3 bases and J by 0 bases, leaving 8 bases between them. This CDR3 is built from 15 residues. The CDR3 spells CASSFNEPNTGELFF. The CDR3 coding sequence is TGTGCCAGCAGCTTTAACGAGCCGAACACCGGGGAGCTGTTTTTT.

The V gene is TRBV12-3 or TRBV12-4, the J gene TRBJ2-7, with a possible D match to TRBD2 (5 bases). The germline V and J ends were trimmed by 3 bases and 5 bases, with 11 bases remaining between them. This CDR3 region has 13 residues. In nucleotides, the CDR3 is TGTGCCAGCAGTTTGCACATGGAGGACGAGCAGTACTTC. The encoded protein is CASSLHMEDEQYF.

This clonotype was counted ten times or more. This sequence joins TRBV11-2 and TRBJ2-7; no definite D call. CDR1 is SGHAT, CDR2 FQNNGV, per germline. The CDR3 consists of 13 residues. Trimming took 3 bases from V and 3 from J, leaving 9 bases between them. CDR3 region: CASSFQIDYEQYF. The DNA of the CDR3 is TGTGCCAGCAGCTTCCAGATAGACTACGAGCAGTACTTC. Supplemented by reference TRBV11-2 and TRBJ2-7, the full variable domain reads EAGVAQSPRYKIIEKRQSVAFWCNPISGHATLYWYQQILGQGPKLLIQFQNNGVVDDSQLPKDRFSAERLKGVDSTLKIQPAKLEDSAVYLCASSFQIDYEQYFGPGTRLTVT.

This clonotype was counted ten times or more. The chain is built from TRBV3-1 and TRBJ1-2, with TRBD1 as a possible D gene (5 bases). From germline, CDR1 is LGHDT and CDR2 YNNKEL (reference sequence). CDR3 length: 12 residues. Trimming left V 2 bases short and J 8 bases short, with 9 bases between. CDR3: CASSQSTGGYTF. In nucleotides, the CDR3 is TGTGCCAGCAGCCAATCCACAGGCGGCTACACCTTC.

This clonotype was observed at least ten times. The chain combines TRBV20-1 with TRBJ2-2, with D tentatively TRBD2 (5 bases). The CDR3 is made up of 15 amino acids. CDR1 is DFQATT, CDR2 SNEGSKA, per germline (reference sequence). V was shortened by 5 bases and J by 0 bases, with 13 bases between the two germline ends. The CDR3 DNA reads TGCAGTGCTCCCAGCGGAACAGCGAACACCGGGGAGCTGTTTTTT. The encoded protein is CSAPSGTANTGELFF.

This clonotype was counted many times. J is TRBJ1-6 and V is TRBV9; D unclear. With 0 bases removed from V and 5 bases from J, the gap between germline ends came to 12 bases. The V gene's germline CDR1 is SGDLS and CDR2 YYNGEE. This CDR3 spans 16 amino acids. This chain's CDR3 is CASSVDPGWNNSPLHF. The CDR3 nucleotides are TGTGCCAGCAGCGTAGATCCAGGTTGGAATAATTCACCCCTCCACTTT.

In its sample, this clonotype was seen many times. The V and J genes are TRBV12-3 or TRBV12-4 and TRBJ2-7, with D possibly TRBD1 on 5 matching bases. The CDR3 totals 13 residues. V lost 4 bases and J lost 0, with 7 bases in between. This chain's CDR3 is CASSSDSSYEQYF. CDR3 DNA: TGTGCCAGCAGTTCCGACAGCTCCTACGAGCAGTACTTC.